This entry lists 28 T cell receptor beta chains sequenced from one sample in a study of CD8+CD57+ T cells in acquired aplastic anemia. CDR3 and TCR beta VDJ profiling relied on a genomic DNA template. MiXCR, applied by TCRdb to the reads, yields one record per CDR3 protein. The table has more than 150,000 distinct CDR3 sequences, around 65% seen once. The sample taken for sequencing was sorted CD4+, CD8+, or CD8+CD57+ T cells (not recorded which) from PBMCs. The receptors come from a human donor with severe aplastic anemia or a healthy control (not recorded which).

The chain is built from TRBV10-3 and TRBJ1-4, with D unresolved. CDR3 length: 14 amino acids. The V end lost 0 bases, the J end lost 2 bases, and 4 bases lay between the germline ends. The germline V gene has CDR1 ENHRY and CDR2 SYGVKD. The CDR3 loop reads CAISESGTNEKLFF. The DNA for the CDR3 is TGTGCCATCAGTGAGTCGGGGACTAATGAAAAACTGTTTTTT.

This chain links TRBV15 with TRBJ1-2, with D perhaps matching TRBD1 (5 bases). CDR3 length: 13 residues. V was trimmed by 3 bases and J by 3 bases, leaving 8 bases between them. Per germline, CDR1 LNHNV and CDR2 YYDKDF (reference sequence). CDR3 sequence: CATSRGGDYGYTF. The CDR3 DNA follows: TGTGCCACCAGCAGGGGAGGGGACTATGGCTACACCTTC. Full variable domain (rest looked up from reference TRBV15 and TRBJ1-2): DAMVIQNPRYQVTQFGKPVTLSCSQTLNHNVMYWYQQKSSQAPKLLFHYYDKDFNNEADTPDNFQSRRPNTSFCFLDIRSPGLGDTAMYLCATSRGGDYGYTFGSGTRLTVV.

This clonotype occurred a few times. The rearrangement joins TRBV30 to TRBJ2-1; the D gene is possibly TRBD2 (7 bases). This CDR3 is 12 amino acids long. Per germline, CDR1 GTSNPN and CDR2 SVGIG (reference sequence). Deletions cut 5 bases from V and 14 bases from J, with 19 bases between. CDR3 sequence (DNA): TGTGCCTGGGACCTCGGAGGGGGGGGGGAGTTCTTC. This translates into CAWDLGGGGEFF.

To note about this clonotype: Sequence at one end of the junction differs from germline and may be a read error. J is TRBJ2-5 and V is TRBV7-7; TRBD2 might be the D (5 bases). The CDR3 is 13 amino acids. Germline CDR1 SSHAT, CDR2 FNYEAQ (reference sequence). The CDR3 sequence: CASSPDFGETQYF. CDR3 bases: TGTGCTAGCAGCCCGGACTTTGGGGAGACCCAGTACTTC.

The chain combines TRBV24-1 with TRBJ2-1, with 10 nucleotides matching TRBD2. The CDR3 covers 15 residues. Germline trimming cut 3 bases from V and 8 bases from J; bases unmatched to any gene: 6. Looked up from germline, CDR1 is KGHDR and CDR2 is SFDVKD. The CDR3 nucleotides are TGTGCCACCAGTGATCCGGTAGCGGGGGGCGATGAGCAGTTCTTC. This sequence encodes CATSDPVAGGDEQFF.

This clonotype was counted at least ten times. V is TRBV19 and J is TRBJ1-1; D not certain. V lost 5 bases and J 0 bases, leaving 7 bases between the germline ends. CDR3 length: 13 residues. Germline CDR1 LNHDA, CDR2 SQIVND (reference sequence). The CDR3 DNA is TGTGCCAGTAGTCCGCCGTTGAACACTGAAGCTTTCTTT. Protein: CASSPPLNTEAFF.

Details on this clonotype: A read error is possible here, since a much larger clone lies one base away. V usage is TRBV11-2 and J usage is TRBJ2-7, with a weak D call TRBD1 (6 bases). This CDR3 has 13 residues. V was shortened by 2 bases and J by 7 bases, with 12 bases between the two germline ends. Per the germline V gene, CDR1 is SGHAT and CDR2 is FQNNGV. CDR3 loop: CASSLKGVWEQYF. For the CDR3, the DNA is TGTGCCAGCAGCTTAAAGGGGGTGTGGGAGCAGTACTTC.

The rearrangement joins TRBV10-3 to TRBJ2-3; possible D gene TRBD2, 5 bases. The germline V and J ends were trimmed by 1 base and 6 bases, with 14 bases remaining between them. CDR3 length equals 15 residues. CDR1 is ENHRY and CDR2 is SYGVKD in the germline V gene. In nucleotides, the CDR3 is TGTGCCATCAGTGAGTGGACTCCCCCCGCCGATACGCAGTATTTT. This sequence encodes CAISEWTPPADTQYF.

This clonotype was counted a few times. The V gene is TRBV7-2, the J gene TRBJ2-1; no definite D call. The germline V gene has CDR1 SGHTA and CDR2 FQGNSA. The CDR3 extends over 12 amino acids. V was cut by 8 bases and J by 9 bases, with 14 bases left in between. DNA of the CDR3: TGTGCCAGCGCCGAGGCGGCTGGTGAGCAGTTCTTC. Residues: CASAEAAGEQFF.

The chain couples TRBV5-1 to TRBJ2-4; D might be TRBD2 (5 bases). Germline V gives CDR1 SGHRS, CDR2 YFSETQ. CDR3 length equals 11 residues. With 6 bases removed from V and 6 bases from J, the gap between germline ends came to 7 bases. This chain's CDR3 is CASNEGNIQYF. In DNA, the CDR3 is TGCGCCAGCAATGAGGGAAACATTCAGTACTTC.

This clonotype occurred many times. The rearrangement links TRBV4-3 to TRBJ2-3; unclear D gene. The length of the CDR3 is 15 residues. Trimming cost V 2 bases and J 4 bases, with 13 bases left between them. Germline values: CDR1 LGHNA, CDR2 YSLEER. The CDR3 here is CASSQNSLGADTQYF. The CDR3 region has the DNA TGCGCCAGCAGCCAAAATAGCCTTGGCGCAGATACGCAGTATTTT.

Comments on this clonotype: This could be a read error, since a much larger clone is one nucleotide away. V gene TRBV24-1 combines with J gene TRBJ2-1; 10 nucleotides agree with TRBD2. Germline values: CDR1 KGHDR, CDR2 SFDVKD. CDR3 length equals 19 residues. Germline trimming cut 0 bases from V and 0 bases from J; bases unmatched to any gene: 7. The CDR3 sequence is CATSDLVPERGGSYNEQFF. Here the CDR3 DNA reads TGTGCCACCAGTGATTTGGTCCCGGAGCGGGGGGGCTCCTACAATGAGCAGTTCTTC.

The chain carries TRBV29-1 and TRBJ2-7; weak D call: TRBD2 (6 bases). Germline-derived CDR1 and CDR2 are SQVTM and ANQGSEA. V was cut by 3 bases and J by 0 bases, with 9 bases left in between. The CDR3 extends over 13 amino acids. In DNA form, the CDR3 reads TGCAGCGTTGAGGGGAGGACCTCCTACGAGCAGTACTTC. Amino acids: CSVEGRTSYEQYF.

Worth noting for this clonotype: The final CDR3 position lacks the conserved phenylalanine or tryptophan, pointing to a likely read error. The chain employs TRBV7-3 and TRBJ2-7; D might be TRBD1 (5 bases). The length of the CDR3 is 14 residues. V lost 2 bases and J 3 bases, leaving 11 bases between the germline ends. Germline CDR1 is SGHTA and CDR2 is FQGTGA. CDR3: CASSLAAGFYEQYL. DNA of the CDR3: TGTGCCAGCAGCTTAGCCGCAGGGTTCTACGAGCAGTACCTC.

This chain's CDR3 is CASSLRHGEGYTF. Here the CDR3 DNA reads TGCGCCAGCAGCTTAAGACACGGTGAGGGCTACACCTTC. The J gene is TRBJ1-2, the V gene TRBV5-1; no firm D call. Trimming removed 2 bases from V and 8 bases from J, with 13 bases in between. Germline CDR1 reads SGHRS; CDR2 reads YFSETQ. This CDR3 has 13 amino acids.

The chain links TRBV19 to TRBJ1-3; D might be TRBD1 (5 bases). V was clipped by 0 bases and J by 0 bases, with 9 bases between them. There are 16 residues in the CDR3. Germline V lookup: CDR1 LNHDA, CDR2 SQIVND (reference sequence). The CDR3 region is CASSIEGTSSGNTIYF. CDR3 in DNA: TGTGCCAGTAGTATAGAGGGGACGAGCTCTGGAAACACCATATATTTT.

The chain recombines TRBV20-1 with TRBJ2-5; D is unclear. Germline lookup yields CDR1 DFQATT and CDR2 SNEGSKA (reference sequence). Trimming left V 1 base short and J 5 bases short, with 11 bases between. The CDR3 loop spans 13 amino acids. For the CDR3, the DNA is TGCAGTGCTAGAGTGACTGGGCGGGAGACCCAGTACTTC. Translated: CSARVTGRETQYF.

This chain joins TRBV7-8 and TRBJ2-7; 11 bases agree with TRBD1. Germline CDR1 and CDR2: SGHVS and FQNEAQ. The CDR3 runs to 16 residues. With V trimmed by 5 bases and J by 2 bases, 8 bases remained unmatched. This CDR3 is CASSGTGGVKTYEQYF. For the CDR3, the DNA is TGTGCCAGCAGCGGGACAGGGGGGGTCAAAACCTACGAGCAGTACTTC. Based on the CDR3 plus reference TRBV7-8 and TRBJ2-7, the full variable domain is GAGVSQSPRYKVAKRGQDVALRCDPISGHVSLFWYQQALGQGPEFLTYFQNEAQLDKSGLPSDRFFAERPEGSVSTLKIQRTQQEDSAVYLCASSGTGGVKTYEQYFGPGTRLTVT.

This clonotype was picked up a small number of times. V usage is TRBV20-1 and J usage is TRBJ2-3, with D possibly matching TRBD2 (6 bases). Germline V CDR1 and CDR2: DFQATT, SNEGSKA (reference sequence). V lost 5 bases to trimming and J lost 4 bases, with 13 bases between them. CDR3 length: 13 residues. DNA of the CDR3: TGCAGTGCTGGAGCTAGCGTAGCAGATACGCAGTATTTT. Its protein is CSAGASVADTQYF.

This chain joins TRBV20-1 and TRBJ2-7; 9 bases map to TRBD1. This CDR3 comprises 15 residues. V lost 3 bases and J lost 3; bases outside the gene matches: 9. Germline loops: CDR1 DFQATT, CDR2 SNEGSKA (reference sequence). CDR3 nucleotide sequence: TGCAGTGCTAGTGACTCGTGGGGACAGGGCTACGAGCAGTACTTC. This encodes CSASDSWGQGYEQYF.

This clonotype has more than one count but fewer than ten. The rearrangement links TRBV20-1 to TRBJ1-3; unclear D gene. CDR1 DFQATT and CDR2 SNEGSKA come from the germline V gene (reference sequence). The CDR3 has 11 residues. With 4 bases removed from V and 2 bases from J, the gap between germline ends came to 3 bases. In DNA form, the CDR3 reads TGCAGTGCTACCCCTGGAAACACCATATATTTT. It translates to CSATPGNTIYF.

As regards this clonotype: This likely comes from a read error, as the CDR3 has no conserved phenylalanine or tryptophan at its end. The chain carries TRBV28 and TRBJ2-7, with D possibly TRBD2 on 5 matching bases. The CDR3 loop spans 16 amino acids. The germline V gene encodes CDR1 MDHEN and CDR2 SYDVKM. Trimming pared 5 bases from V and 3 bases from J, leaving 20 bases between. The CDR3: CASSPPTTIRFYEQYS. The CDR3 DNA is TGTGCCAGCAGTCCGCCTACGACTATTCGGTTCTACGAGCAGTACTCC.

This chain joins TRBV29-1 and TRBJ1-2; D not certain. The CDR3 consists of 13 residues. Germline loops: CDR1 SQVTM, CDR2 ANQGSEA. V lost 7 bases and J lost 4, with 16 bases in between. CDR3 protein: CSAASGVSYGYTF. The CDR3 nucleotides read TGCAGCGCCGCCTCAGGAGTATCCTATGGCTACACCTTC.

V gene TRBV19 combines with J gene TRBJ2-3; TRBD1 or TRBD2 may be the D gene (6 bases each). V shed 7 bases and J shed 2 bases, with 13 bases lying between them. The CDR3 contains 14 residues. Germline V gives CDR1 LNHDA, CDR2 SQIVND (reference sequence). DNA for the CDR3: TGTGCCAGTACGGAGAGGGGGGTCACAGATACGCAGTATTTT. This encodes CASTERGVTDTQYF.

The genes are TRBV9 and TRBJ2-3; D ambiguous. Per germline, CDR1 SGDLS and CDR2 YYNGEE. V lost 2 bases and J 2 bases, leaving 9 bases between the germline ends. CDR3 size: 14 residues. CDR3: CASSVLSVTDTQYF. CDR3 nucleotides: TGTGCCAGCAGCGTGTTAAGCGTCACAGATACGCAGTATTTT.

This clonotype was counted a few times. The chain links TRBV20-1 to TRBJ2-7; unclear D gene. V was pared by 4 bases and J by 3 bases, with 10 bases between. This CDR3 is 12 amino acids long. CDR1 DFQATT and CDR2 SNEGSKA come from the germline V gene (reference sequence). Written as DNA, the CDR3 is TGCAGTGCTACAGGCAAAGACTACGAGCAGTACTTC. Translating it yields CSATGKDYEQYF.

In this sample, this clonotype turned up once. CDR3 loop: CASKQGALSTDTQYF. CDR3 sequence (DNA): TGTGCCAGTAAGCAGGGGGCCCTCAGCACAGATACGCAGTATTTT. The rearrangement uses TRBV19 and TRBJ2-3; 8 bases match TRBD1. There are 15 residues in the CDR3. V gave up 7 bases and J gave up 0 bases; unmatched junction bases: 6. Germline V gives CDR1 LNHDA, CDR2 SQIVND (reference sequence).

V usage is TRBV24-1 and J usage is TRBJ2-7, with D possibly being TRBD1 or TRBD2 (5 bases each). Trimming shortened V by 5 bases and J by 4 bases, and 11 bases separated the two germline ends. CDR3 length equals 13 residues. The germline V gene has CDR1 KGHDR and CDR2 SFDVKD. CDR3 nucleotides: TGTGCCACCAGTGCTGGGGGACGTTACGAGCAGTACTTC. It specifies CATSAGGRYEQYF.